A selection of T cell receptor beta chains follows, all from one sample in a study of blood T cell repertoires in COVID-19. The protocol was immunoSEQ multiplex PCR, while the TCRdb copy is restricted to in-frame clones and leaves out a portion. This table holds more than 20,000 clones, 80% to 95% found once. The sequencing sample was made of peripheral blood. The receptors come from a human donor in a cohort sampled during active COVID-19. CDR3s leave out the opening cysteine and the closing phenylalanine or tryptophan. The listing skips clone size in some rows; elsewhere it reads once, few, many or a size class.

j_call: TRBJ2-3; v_call: TRBV5-4; cdr3_length: 14; clone_size: .; cdr3_aa: ASSLAGRGRTDTQY
j_call: TRBJ1-5; v_call: TRBV5-1; cdr3_length: 13; clone_size: .; cdr3_aa: ASSLATGSNQPQH
j_call: TRBJ1-2; v_call: TRBV18; cdr3_length: 11; clone_size: once; cdr3_aa: ASSPSGGYGYT
j_call: TRBJ1-2; v_call: TRBV2; cdr3_length: 16; clone_size: .; cdr3_aa: ASGHTLRQGALNYGYT
j_call: TRBJ1-2; v_call: TRBV3-1/TRBV3-2; cdr3_length: 14; clone_size: .; cdr3_aa: ASNLGTPDSNYGYT
j_call: TRBJ1-2; v_call: TRBV27; cdr3_length: 11; clone_size: .; cdr3_aa: ASSLSRTDGYT
j_call: TRBJ2-5; v_call: TRBV3-1/TRBV3-2; cdr3_length: 17; clone_size: .; cdr3_aa: ASSQGDRGDLSNRETQY
j_call: TRBJ2-3; v_call: TRBV18; cdr3_length: 15; clone_size: once; cdr3_aa: ASSPFGLAGSTDTQY
j_call: TRBJ1-2; v_call: TRBV4-1; cdr3_length: 14; clone_size: .; cdr3_aa: ASSPDSWAGMIGYT
j_call: TRBJ1-1; v_call: TRBV9; cdr3_length: 16; clone_size: .; cdr3_aa: ASSVGRGDSHRNTEAF
j_call: TRBJ1-1; v_call: TRBV27; cdr3_length: 10; clone_size: .; cdr3_aa: ASSRDRGSAF
j_call: TRBJ1-1; v_call: TRBV9; cdr3_length: 14; clone_size: once; cdr3_aa: ASSATGQPLGTEAF
j_call: TRBJ1-6; v_call: TRBV11-2; cdr3_length: 17; clone_size: .; cdr3_aa: ASSLVASGGSSYNSPLH
j_call: TRBJ2-3; v_call: TRBV20-1; cdr3_length: 9; clone_size: .; cdr3_aa: SATTGDTQY
j_call: TRBJ2-2; v_call: TRBV7-3; cdr3_length: 12; clone_size: .; cdr3_aa: ASSPNRDTGELF
j_call: TRBJ1-1; v_call: TRBV19; cdr3_length: 11; clone_size: .; cdr3_aa: ASSQARGRTAF
j_call: TRBJ2-5; v_call: TRBV9; cdr3_length: 13; clone_size: .; cdr3_aa: ASSVGSSGGWTQY
j_call: TRBJ2-3; v_call: TRBV6-5; cdr3_length: 12; clone_size: once; cdr3_aa: ASGQGPGTDTQY
j_call: TRBJ2-7; v_call: TRBV27; cdr3_length: 13; clone_size: .; cdr3_aa: ASSLSGQNPYEQY
j_call: TRBJ2-2; v_call: TRBV6-5; cdr3_length: 11; clone_size: .; cdr3_aa: ASSYYGTGELF